Below, 2 T cell receptor beta chains from the same sample are listed, as sequenced in a study of graft-versus-host responses after intestinal transplantation. Sequencing used immunoSEQ multiplex PCR; TCRdb keeps in-frame clones, though not all of them. The sample gives around 110,000 clones, more than 90% of which show up once; approximately 0.25% is in the top ten. Their antigens are not known. The material was unstimulated CD4+ T cells sorted from spleen or lymph node cells, obtained before transplant. Source of these receptors: a human donor who was the organ donor for an intestinal transplant.

The V gene is TRBV11-2, the J gene TRBJ2-5; no reliable D call. Between the trimmed V and J ends, which lost 0 bases and 2 bases, there was a span of 7 bases. The CDR3 sequence is 14 residues long. Germline-derived CDR1 and CDR2 are SGHAT and FQNNGV. CDR3 DNA: TGTGCCAGCAGCTTAGATCTAGGGCAAGAGACCCAGTACTTC. Its protein is CASSLDLGQETQYF.

As DNA, the CDR3 is TGCGCCAGCAGCCGCGACAGGAACCAAGAGACCCAGTACTTC. This codes for CASSRDRNQETQYF. The chain has TRBV5-1 and TRBJ2-5; D might be TRBD1 (6 bases). Germline CDR1 and CDR2: SGHRS and YFSETQ. This CDR3 is 14 amino acids long. Trimming stripped 4 bases from V and 0 bases from J, with 10 bases between. The full variable domain, rest sourced from reference TRBV5-1 and TRBJ2-5, is KAGVTQTPRYLIKTRGQQVTLSCSPISGHRSVSWYQQTPGQGLQFLFEYFSETQRNKGNFPGRFSGRQFSNSRSEMNVSTLELGDSALYLCASSRDRNQETQYFGPGTRLLVL.